This T cell receptor (beta chain) derives from a study of PD-L1 blockade in urothelial cancer. The wider study: In 2014 therapy began: atezolizumab 1,200 mg intravenously every 3 weeks. Patients had received 0 to 3 prior chemotherapy regimens.

V was trimmed by 3 bases and J by 1 base, leaving 12 bases between them. CDR3 length equals 15 residues. The germline CDR1 and CDR2 sequences are LNHDA and SQIVND (reference sequence). Data came from immunoSEQ multiplex PCR; TCRdb stores just in-frame clones and leaves some out. This sample has around 29,000 clones, with 84% found just once. This sample's time point: peripheral blood 6 weeks after treatment start. The sample in question was PBMCs, obtained around atezolizumab (anti-PD-L1) treatment. The source of this sequence is an older man with urothelial cancer. The rearrangement links TRBV19 to TRBJ2-5; D possibly corresponds to TRBD2 (7 bases). CDR3 amino acids: CASSIIRGAQETQYF. The CDR3 region has the DNA TGTGCCAGTAGTATTATCCGGGGGGCCCAAGAGACCCAGTACTTC.